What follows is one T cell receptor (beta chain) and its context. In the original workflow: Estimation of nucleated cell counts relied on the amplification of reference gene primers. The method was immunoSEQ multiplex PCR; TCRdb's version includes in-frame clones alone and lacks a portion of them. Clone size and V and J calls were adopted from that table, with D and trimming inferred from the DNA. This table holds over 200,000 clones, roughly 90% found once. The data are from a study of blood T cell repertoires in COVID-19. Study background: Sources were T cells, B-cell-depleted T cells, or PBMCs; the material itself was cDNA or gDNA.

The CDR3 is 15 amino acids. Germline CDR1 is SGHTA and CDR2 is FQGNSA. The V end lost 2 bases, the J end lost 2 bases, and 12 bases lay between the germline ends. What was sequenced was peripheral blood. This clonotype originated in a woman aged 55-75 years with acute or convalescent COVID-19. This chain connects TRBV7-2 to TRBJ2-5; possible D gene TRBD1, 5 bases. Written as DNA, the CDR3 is TGTGCCAGCAGCTTACAGTCAGGGTTACAAGAGACCCAGTACTTC. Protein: CASSLQSGLQETQYF.